This record looks at one T cell receptor (beta chain) sequence and its context. No antigen is known for it. This record comes from a study of CXCR3-negative and CXCR3-positive naive CD8 T cells. All TRB cDNA libraries came from 5' RACE performed with UMI labels. Reanalyzing the 5' RACE reads, TCRdb keeps one entry per CDR3 protein, without DNA. With approximately 53,000 distinct CDR3 sequences in the sample, the ten largest clones hold about 20%. Study-wide results and caveats: Upon cryopreservation, CXCR3 expression partially decreased, and most assays used fresh PBMCs. CXCR3-negative and CXCR3-positive naive cells shared comparable TRBV-TRBJ usage, but memory cells did not. Memory CD8+ T cell repertoires were far less diverse than both naive subsets.

From germline, CDR1 is SQVTM and CDR2 ANQGSEA. CDR3 length equals 11 residues. Every subset of CD8+ T cells was sorted in triplicate at 250,000 to 350,000 cells each. The receptor's source is a human donor in good health. Some clones in this sample may be carry-over from other donors' samples. Sequencing was done on a sample of memory CD8+ T cells from blood. The rearrangement uses TRBV29-1 and TRBJ1-2. This CDR3 is CSVAVLGGYTF.